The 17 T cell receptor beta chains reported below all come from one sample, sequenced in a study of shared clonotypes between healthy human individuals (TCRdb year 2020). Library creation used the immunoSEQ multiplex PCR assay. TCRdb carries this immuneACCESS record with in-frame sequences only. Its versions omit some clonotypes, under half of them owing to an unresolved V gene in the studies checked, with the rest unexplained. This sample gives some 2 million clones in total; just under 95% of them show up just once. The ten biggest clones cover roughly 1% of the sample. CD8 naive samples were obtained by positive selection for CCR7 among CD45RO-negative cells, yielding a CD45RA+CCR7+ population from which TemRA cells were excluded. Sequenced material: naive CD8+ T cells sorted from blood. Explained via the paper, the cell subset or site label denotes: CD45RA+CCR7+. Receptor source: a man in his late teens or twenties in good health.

CDR3 protein: CASSQGIGQGYYEQYF. The DNA for the CDR3 is TGTGCCAGCAGCCAAGGAATAGGACAGGGGTACTACGAGCAGTACTTC. V is TRBV14 and J is TRBJ2-7, with 9 bases fitting TRBD1. CDR1 and CDR2 (germline): SGHDN, FVKESK. The ends lost 1 base at V and 3 bases at J; junction bases unmatched: 7. This CDR3 contains 16 residues.

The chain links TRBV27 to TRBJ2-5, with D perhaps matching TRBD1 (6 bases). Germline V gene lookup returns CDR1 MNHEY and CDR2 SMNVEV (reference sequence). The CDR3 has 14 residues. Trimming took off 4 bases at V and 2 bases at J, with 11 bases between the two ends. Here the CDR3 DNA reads TGTGCCAGCAGTTCCCACAGGGAACAAGAGACCCAGTACTTC. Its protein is CASSSHREQETQYF.

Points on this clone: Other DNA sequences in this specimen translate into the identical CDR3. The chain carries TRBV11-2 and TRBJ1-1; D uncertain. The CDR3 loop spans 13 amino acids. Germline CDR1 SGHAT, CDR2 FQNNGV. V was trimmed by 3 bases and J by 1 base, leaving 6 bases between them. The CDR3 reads CASSFGGNTEAFF. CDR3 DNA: TGTGCCAGCAGCTTCGGCGGGAACACTGAAGCTTTCTTT.

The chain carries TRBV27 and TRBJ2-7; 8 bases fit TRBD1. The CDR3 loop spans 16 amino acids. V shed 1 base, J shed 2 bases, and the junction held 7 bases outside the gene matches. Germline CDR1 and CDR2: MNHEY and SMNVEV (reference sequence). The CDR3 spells CASSLYPGTGTYEQYF. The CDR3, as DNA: TGTGCCAGCAGTTTATACCCCGGGACAGGCACCTACGAGCAGTACTTC.

CDR3 sequence (DNA): TGTGCCAGCAGCACATGGACTAGCGACTACGAGCAGTACTTC. It codes for CASSTWTSDYEQYF. The rearrangement links TRBV7-2 to TRBJ2-7, with 9 bases fitting TRBD2. CDR3 length equals 14 residues. The V gene's germline CDR1 is SGHTA and CDR2 FQGNSA. V trimming: 5 bases; J trimming: 3 bases; junction bases outside the gene matches: 5.

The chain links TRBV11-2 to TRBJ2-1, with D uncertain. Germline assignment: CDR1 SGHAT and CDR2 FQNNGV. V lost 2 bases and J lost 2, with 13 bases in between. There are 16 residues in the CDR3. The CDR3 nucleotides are TGTGCCAGCAGCTTACGAAGCCGTCGACCCTACAATGAGCAGTTCTTC. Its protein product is CASSLRSRRPYNEQFF.

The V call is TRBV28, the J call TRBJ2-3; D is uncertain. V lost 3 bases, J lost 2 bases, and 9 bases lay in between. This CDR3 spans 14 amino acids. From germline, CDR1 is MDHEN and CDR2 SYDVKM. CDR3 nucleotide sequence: TGTGCCAGCAGTTTCAACATAAACACAGATACGCAGTATTTT. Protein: CASSFNINTDTQYF.

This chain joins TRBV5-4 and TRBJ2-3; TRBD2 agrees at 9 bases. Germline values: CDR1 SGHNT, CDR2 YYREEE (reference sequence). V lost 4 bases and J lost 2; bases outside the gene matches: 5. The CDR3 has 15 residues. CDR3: CASSLLAGNTDTQYF. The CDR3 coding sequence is TGTGCCAGCAGCCTCCTAGCGGGGAACACAGATACGCAGTATTTT.

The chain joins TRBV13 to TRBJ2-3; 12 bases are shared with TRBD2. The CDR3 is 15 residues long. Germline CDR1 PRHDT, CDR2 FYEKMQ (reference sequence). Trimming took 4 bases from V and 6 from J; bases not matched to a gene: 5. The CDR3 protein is CASSSRLAGADTQYF. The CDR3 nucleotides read TGTGCCAGCAGCTCCCGACTAGCGGGGGCGGATACGCAGTATTTT.

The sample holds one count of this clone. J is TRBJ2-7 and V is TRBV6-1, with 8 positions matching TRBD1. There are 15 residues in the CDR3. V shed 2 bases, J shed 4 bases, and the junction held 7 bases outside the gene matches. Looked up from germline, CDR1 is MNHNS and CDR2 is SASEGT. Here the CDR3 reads CASSETGQGLYEQYF. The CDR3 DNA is TGTGCCAGCAGTGAAACTGGACAGGGACTGTACGAGCAGTACTTC.

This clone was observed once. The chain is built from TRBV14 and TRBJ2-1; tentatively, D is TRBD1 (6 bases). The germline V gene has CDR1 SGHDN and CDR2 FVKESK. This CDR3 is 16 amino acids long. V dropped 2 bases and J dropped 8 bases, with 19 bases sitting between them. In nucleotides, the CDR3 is TGTGCCAGCAGCCAACCCGGGACAAGGGCTTGGGATGAGCAGTTCTTC. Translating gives CASSQPGTRAWDEQFF.

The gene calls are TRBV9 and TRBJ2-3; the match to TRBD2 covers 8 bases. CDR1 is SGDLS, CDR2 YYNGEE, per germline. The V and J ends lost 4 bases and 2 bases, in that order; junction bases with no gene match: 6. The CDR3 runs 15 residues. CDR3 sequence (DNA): TGTGCCAGCAGCCTTTACGGGGGGGCCACAGATACGCAGTATTTT. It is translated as CASSLYGGATDTQYF.

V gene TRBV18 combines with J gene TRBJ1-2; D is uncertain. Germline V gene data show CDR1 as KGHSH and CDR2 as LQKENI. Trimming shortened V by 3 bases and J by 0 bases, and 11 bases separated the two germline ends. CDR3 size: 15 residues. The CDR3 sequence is CASSPGGRANYGYTF. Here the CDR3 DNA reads TGTGCCAGCTCACCTGGAGGGAGAGCTAACTATGGCTACACCTTC. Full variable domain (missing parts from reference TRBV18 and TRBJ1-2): NAGVMQNPRHLVRRRGQEARLRCSPMKGHSHVYWYRQLPEEGLKFMVYLQKENIIDESGMPKERFSAEFPKEGPSILRIQQVVRGDSAAYFCASSPGGRANYGYTFGSGTRLTVV.

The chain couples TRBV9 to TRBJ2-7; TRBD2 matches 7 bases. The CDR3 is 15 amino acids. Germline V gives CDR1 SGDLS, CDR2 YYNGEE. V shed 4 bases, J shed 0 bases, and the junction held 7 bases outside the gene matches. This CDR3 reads CASSPTSVNSYEQYF. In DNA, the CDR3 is TGTGCCAGCAGCCCTACTAGCGTAAACTCCTACGAGCAGTACTTC.

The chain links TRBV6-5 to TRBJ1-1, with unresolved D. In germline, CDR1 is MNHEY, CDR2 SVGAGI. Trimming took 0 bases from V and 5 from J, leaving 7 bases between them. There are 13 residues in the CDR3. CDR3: CASSYSGWTEAFF. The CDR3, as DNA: TGTGCCAGCAGTTACTCGGGCTGGACTGAAGCTTTCTTT.

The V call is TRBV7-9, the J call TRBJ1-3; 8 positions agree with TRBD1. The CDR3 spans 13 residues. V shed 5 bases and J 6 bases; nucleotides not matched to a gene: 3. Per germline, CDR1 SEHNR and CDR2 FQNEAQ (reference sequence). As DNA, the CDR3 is TGTGCCAGCAGCCCGGGACAGGAAAACACCATATATTTT. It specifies CASSPGQENTIYF.

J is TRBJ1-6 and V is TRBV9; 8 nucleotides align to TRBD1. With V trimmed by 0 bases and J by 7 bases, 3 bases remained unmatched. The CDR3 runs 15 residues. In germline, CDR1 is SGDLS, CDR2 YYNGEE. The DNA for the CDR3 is TGTGCCAGCAGCGTAGAGTCAGGGGGCAATTCACCCCTCCACTTT. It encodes CASSVESGGNSPLHF. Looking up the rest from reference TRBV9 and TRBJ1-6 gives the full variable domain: DSGVTQTPKHLITATGQRVTLRCSPRSGDLSVYWYQQSLDQGLQFLIQYYNGEERAKGNILERFSAQQFPDLHSELNLSSLELGDSALYFCASSVESGGNSPLHFGNGTRLTVT.